The 8 T cell receptor beta chains presented below share a single source sample, sequenced in a study of shared clonotypes between healthy human individuals. Clones were sequenced by immunoSEQ multiplex PCR, and TCRdb holds only the in-frame ones, with some missing. This repertoire shows roughly 2.4 million clones, approximately 96% found once; its top ten account for roughly 0.13%. Specimen: naive CD4+ T cells sorted from blood. Subset: CD45RA+ positively selected. Receptors originate from a man between 18 and 35 years old in good health.

V usage is TRBV5-1 and J usage is TRBJ2-7; TRBD1 matches 7 bases. This CDR3 spans 12 amino acids. CDR1 and CDR2 from the germline V gene are SGHRS and YFSETQ. V shed 5 bases and J 3 bases; nucleotides not matched to a gene: 2. CDR3 sequence (DNA): TGCGCCAGCAGGCGACAGGGCTACGAGCAGTACTTC. As protein: CASRRQGYEQYF.

The V call is TRBV28, the J call TRBJ1-2, with 9 bases lining up with TRBD1. The ends lost 4 bases at V and 4 bases at J; junction bases unmatched: 13. The CDR3 is 17 amino acids. The germline gives CDR1 MDHEN, CDR2 SYDVKM. The CDR3 bases are TGTGCCAGCAGTTCGCCGGGACAGGGTGGGATGGCCTATGGCTACACCTTC. This sequence encodes CASSSPGQGGMAYGYTF.

Turning to this clone: At the DNA level, this CDR3 is encoded by other sequences in the same sample as well. This chain connects TRBV10-3 to TRBJ2-2, with D uncertain. V was cut by 4 bases and J by 1 base, with 4 bases left in between. The CDR3 has 13 amino acids. Per the germline V gene, CDR1 is ENHRY and CDR2 is SYGVKD. In DNA, the CDR3 is TGTGCCATCAGTGCGGGGAACACCGGGGAGCTGTTTTTT. Amino acids: CAISAGNTGELFF.

The chain joins TRBV30 to TRBJ1-4; tentatively, D is TRBD1 (5 bases). CDR3 length: 15 residues. Per germline, CDR1 GTSNPN and CDR2 SVGIG (reference sequence). V dropped 3 bases and J dropped 10 bases, with 21 bases sitting between them. In DNA form, the CDR3 reads TGTGCCTGGAGAGCGGCCAAGGGGCAGGTGGGAAAACTGTTTTTT. Amino acid sequence: CAWRAAKGQVGKLFF.

The rearrangement links TRBV10-2 to TRBJ2-3; D is perhaps TRBD2 (5 bases). Germline CDR1 reads WSHSY; CDR2 reads SAAADI. V was cut by 3 bases and J by 3 bases, with 16 bases left in between. The CDR3 runs 16 residues. DNA of the CDR3: TGCGCCAGCAGTGAAATTCGGGCTAGCTCTACAGATACGCAGTATTTT. It translates to CASSEIRASSTDTQYF.

This chain uses TRBV11-2 with TRBJ1-6; tentatively, D is TRBD1 (6 bases). CDR1 and CDR2 (germline): SGHAT, FQNNGV. Between the trimmed V and J ends, which lost 5 bases and 5 bases, there was a span of 10 bases. The CDR3 contains 14 residues. The CDR3 DNA follows: TGTGCCAGCAGCACCGGACAGAATAATTCACCCCTCCACTTT. This translates into CASSTGQNNSPLHF. Combining the CDR3 with reference TRBV11-2 and TRBJ1-6 gives the whole variable domain EAGVAQSPRYKIIEKRQSVAFWCNPISGHATLYWYQQILGQGPKLLIQFQNNGVVDDSQLPKDRFSAERLKGVDSTLKIQPAKLEDSAVYLCASSTGQNNSPLHFGNGTRLTVT.

The V and J genes are TRBV7-9 and TRBJ1-1; D unresolved. This CDR3 contains 12 residues. CDR1 is SEHNR, CDR2 FQNEAQ, per germline (reference sequence). V lost 3 bases and J 1 base, leaving 3 bases between the germline ends. CDR3 in amino acids: CASSFKNTEAFF. In DNA, the CDR3 is TGTGCCAGCAGCTTTAAGAACACTGAAGCTTTCTTT.

Comments on this clone: Different DNA sequences within this sample yield the same CDR3. V and J are TRBV5-1 and TRBJ2-5; no definite D call. In germline, CDR1 is SGHRS, CDR2 YFSETQ. Trimming pared 5 bases from V and 2 bases from J, leaving 7 bases between. The length of the CDR3 is 12 residues. The CDR3 spells CASRESQETQYF. The DNA for the CDR3 is TGCGCCAGCAGAGAGAGTCAAGAGACCCAGTACTTC.